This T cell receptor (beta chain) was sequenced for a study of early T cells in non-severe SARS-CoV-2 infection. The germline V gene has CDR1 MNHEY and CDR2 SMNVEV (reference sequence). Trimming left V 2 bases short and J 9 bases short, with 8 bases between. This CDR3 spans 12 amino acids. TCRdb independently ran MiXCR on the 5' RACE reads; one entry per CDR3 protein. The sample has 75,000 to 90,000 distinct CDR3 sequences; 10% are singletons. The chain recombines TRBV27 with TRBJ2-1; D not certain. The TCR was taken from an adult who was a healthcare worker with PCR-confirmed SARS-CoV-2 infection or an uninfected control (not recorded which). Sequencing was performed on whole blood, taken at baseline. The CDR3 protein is CASSLSVGEQFF. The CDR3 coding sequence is TGTGCCAGCAGTTTAAGTGTCGGTGAGCAGTTCTTC.